This T cell receptor (beta chain) emerged from a study of shared clonotypes between healthy human individuals. CDR1 and CDR2 (germline): SGHNT, YYREEE (reference sequence). CDR3 length: 13 amino acids. Input per replicate PCR of unsorted PBMC was 300 ng DNA, corresponding to 25,000 to 30,000 T cell genomes. Here immunoSEQ multiplex PCR was the method, and the copy in TCRdb shows in-frame clones only, minus some. The repertoire holds about 96,000 clones, less than 60% seen once, with less than 15% in the top ten. This clone was detected once. A junction end diverges from the germline sequence, so it may reflect a read error.

Sequencing was done on a sample of PBMCs. The chain combines TRBV5-4 with TRBJ1-1; the match to TRBD1 covers 9 bases. The TCR originated in a woman between 40 and 55 years old in good health. Some clones in this sample may be carry-over from other donors' samples. This CDR3 reads CASSSDRGGETFF. CDR3 nucleotide sequence: TGTGCCAGCAGCTCGGACAGGGGTGGTGAAACTTTCTTT.